Sequencing of this T cell receptor (beta chain) was carried out in a study of naive and memory T cell subsets. Overall study findings and caveats: In naive cells, over 90% of TCR sequences were seen only once.

This clonotype has more than one count but fewer than ten. Its antigen is still unknown. Alpha and beta libraries were amplified separately from the second PCR onward. The beta constant-region primer was an equimolar mix of two oligonucleotides covering TRBC1 and TRBC2. Four rounds of PCR amplified the ligated cDNA using nested alpha and beta constant-region primers plus SP2. MiXCR, run by TCRdb on the UMI-ligation and nested PCR reads, gives a single entry per CDR3 protein. This table has roughly 80,000 distinct CDR3 sequences, approximately 9.2% appearing once. In germline, CDR1 is MDHEN, CDR2 SYDVKM. With 6 bases clipped from V and 5 bases from J, the junction kept 10 bases outside the gene matches. The CDR3 sequence is 15 residues long.

The sample taken for sequencing was naive CD8+ T cells from blood. This receptor was taken from a human donor in good health. This chain links TRBV28 with TRBJ2-7; 10 bases fit TRBD1. The CDR3 protein is CASSRRQGASDEQYF. CDR3 nucleotides: TGTGCCAGCAGCCGTCGACAGGGGGCATCGGACGAGCAGTACTTC.